These 10 T cell receptor beta chains came from one sample sequenced in a study of blood T cell repertoires in COVID-19. Generated by immunoSEQ multiplex PCR, the TCRdb table keeps only in-frame clones and is missing some. Altogether fewer than 120,000 clones are present, 65% to 80% being singletons, with the ten largest covering less than 10%. The sequenced material came from peripheral blood. These receptors came from an older woman with acute or convalescent COVID-19.

The V and J genes are TRBV15 and TRBJ1-4; TRBD1 agrees at 10 bases. After removal of 3 bases from V and 7 bases from J, the junction contained 11 bases not matched to a gene. The CDR3 length is 17 residues. Germline loops: CDR1 LNHNV, CDR2 YYDKDF (reference sequence). The CDR3 region is CATSRDLPGQGTEKLFF. The CDR3, as DNA: TGTGCCACCAGCAGGGATTTGCCGGGACAGGGGACTGAAAAACTGTTTTTT.

The rearrangement links TRBV2 to TRBJ2-5; D possibly corresponds to TRBD2 (5 bases). The CDR3 is made up of 14 amino acids. V was shortened by 6 bases and J by 9 bases, with 20 bases between the two germline ends. Per germline, CDR1 SNHLY and CDR2 FYNNEI. The CDR3, as DNA: TGTGCCAGCAGCGGCCTTACACCTAACGGGGCCCAGTACTTC. Translating it yields CASSGLTPNGAQYF.

The V gene is TRBV5-1, the J gene TRBJ2-7; D is ambiguous. This CDR3 has 12 amino acids. V lost 1 base and J 3 bases, leaving 5 bases between the germline ends. CDR1 is SGHRS and CDR2 is YFSETQ in the germline V gene. CDR3 sequence: CASSLPGYEQYF. The CDR3 DNA reads as TGCGCCAGCAGCTTGCCAGGCTACGAGCAGTACTTC.

The J gene is TRBJ1-6, the V gene TRBV4-3; D remains ambiguous. V was shortened by 0 bases and J by 0 bases, with 9 bases between the two germline ends. Germline CDR1 reads LGHNA; CDR2 reads YSLEER. This CDR3 contains 17 residues. The CDR3 DNA follows: TGCGCCAGCAGCCAAGATTTGGCAAGCTCCTATAATTCACCCCTCCACTTT. As protein: CASSQDLASSYNSPLHF.

A remark on this clone: This CDR3 is also generated by other DNA sequences in the sample. This sequence joins TRBV5-1 and TRBJ2-3; 9 bases map to TRBD2. Germline V gene sequence: CDR1 SGHRS, CDR2 YFSETQ. The V gene end was trimmed by 0 bases and the J gene end by 4 bases; junction bases not matched to a gene: 0. The CDR3 is 14 amino acids. The CDR3 DNA reads TGCGCCAGCAGCTTGGGCGGGGGGGCAGATACGCAGTATTTT. The encoded protein is CASSLGGGADTQYF.

A single count supports this clone. The gene calls are TRBV29-1 and TRBJ1-2; tentatively, D is TRBD1 (5 bases). V lost 4 bases to trimming and J lost 8 bases, with 11 bases between them. In germline, CDR1 is SQVTM, CDR2 ANQGSEA. The CDR3 is made up of 11 amino acids. CDR3 residues: CSVAGGDGYTF. The CDR3 bases are TGCAGCGTTGCGGGGGGGGACGGCTACACCTTC.

J is TRBJ1-2 and V is TRBV3-1 (or the pseudogene TRBV3-2); the D gene is possibly TRBD1 (5 bases). Germline V gives CDR1 LGHDT, CDR2 YNNKEL (reference sequence). CDR3 length: 15 residues. The V end was cut by 2 bases, the J end by 7 bases, with 17 bases between. The CDR3 loop reads CASSQSLRQTGGYTF. The DNA for the CDR3 is TGTGCCAGCAGCCAATCACTCCGACAGACGGGTGGCTACACCTTC.

This chain uses TRBV7-2 with TRBJ2-2; D unresolved. Trimming took off 2 bases at V and 0 bases at J, with 7 bases between the two ends. Germline V gene sequence: CDR1 SGHTA, CDR2 FQGNSA. This CDR3 spans 15 amino acids. Here the CDR3 DNA reads TGTGCCAGCAGCTTATCCCAGACGAACACCGGGGAGCTGTTTTTT. The encoded protein is CASSLSQTNTGELFF.

V and J are TRBV3-1 (or the pseudogene TRBV3-2) and TRBJ1-1, with D hard to call. V lost 0 bases, J lost 0 bases, and 11 bases lay in between. Germline V gene data show CDR1 as LGHDT and CDR2 as YNNKEL (reference sequence). The CDR3 loop spans 16 amino acids. CDR3 coding DNA: TGTGCCAGCAGCCAAGAACTGGGCAACCTGAACACTGAAGCTTTCTTT. It is translated as CASSQELGNLNTEAFF.

The chain uses TRBV6-1 and TRBJ2-1; D is possibly TRBD2 (5 bases). Germline CDR1 MNHNS, CDR2 SASEGT. The germline V and J ends were trimmed by 3 bases and 10 bases, with 19 bases remaining between them. This CDR3 has 15 amino acids. Written as DNA, the CDR3 is TGTGCCAGCAGTGAGGTGGGAGTTGTCGATTCGGAGCAGTTCTTC. It encodes CASSEVGVVDSEQFF.